Below, one T cell receptor beta chain is given with its context. Its antigen is still unknown. These data are taken from a study of memory CD4+ T cells and cytomegalovirus serostatus. Libraries were prepared by immunoSEQ multiplex PCR; TCRdb keeps only in-frame clonotypes and omits some of them. The table records fewer than 90,000 clones, around 78% of them present only once. The sort gate was single viable CD3+CD4+CD8-CD45RO+ cells for memory CD4+ T cells. CD4+ T cells were isolated by positive magnetic selection. Trimming took off 1 base at V and 1 base at J, with 14 bases between the two ends. The CDR3 loop spans 16 amino acids. Germline CDR1 is SGHRS and CDR2 is YFSETQ. Study-wide results and caveats: CD4+ memory repertoires contained about two fifths of the roughly 160 reported CMV TCRbeta sequences.

This TCR was recovered from an adult in good health and CMV-seropositive. V usage is TRBV5-1 and J usage is TRBJ1-1; D not resolved. Specimen: memory CD4+ T cells from blood. CDR3 coding DNA: TGCGCCAGCAGCTTGACCCCAGACATCCGGAACACTGAAGCTTTCTTT. Amino acids: CASSLTPDIRNTEAFF.